This TCR beta chain is from a study of shared clonotypes between healthy human individuals. Per the germline V gene, CDR1 is LNHDA and CDR2 is SQIVND (reference sequence). V was trimmed by 0 bases and J by 6 bases, leaving 18 bases between them. The CDR3 loop spans 16 amino acids. Using immunoSEQ multiplex PCR, the repertoire was profiled, and TCRdb retains in-frame clones only, with some absent. The sample comprises fewer than 1.8 million clones, approximately 98.5% of which are singletons, and 0.36% rests with the top ten. The chain employs TRBV19 and TRBJ2-7, with D uncertain. Sequenced material: naive CD4+ T cells sorted from blood. Subset of the sample: CD45RA+ positively selected. This clonotype was obtained from a man in his thirties or forties in good health. CDR3 sequence reads: CASSIEGLLSGGEQYF. Here the CDR3 DNA reads TGTGCCAGTAGTATAGAAGGGCTTCTATCGGGTGGCGAGCAGTACTTC.